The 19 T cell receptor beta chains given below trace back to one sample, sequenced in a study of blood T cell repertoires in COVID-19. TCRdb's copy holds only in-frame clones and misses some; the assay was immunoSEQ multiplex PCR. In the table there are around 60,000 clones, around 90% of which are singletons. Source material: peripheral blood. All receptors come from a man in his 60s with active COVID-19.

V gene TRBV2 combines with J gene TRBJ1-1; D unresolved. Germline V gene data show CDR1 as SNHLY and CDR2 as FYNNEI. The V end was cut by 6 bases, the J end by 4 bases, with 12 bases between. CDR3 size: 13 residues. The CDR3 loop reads CASRGSEGTEAFF. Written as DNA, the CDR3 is TGTGCCAGCAGGGGCTCGGAAGGCACTGAAGCTTTCTTT. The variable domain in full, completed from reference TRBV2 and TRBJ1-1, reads EPEVTQTPSHQVTQMGQEVILRCVPISNHLYFYWYRQILGQKVEFLVSFYNNEISEKSEIFDDQFSVERPDGSNFTLKIRSTKLEDSAMYFCASRGSEGTEAFFGQGTRLTVV.

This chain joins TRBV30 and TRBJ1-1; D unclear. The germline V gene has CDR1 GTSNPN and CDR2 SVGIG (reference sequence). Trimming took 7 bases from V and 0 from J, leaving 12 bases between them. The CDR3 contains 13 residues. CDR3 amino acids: CAFCKRMNTEAFF. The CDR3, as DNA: TGTGCCTTCTGTAAGAGAATGAACACTGAAGCTTTCTTT.

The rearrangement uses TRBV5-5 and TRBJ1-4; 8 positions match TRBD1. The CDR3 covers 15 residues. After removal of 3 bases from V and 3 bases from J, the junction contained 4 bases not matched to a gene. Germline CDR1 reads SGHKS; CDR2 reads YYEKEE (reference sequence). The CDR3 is CASSSWTGPNEKLFF. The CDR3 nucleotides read TGTGCCAGCAGCTCATGGACAGGGCCTAATGAAAAACTGTTTTTT.

In nucleotides, the CDR3 is TGTGCCAGCAGCGTAGGCATCGGACTAGCGGACCATGAGCAGTTCTTC. Its protein is CASSVGIGLADHEQFF. V and J are TRBV9 and TRBJ2-1; 10 bases are a match to TRBD2. V lost 0 bases to trimming and J lost 8 bases; unmatched junction nucleotides: 8. Germline CDR1 SGDLS, CDR2 YYNGEE. The length of the CDR3 is 16 residues.

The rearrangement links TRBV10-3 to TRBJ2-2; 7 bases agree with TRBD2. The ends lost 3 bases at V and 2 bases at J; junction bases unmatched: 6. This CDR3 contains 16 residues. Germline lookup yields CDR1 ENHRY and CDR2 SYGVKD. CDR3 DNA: TGTGCCATCAGTGAAGGCGGGAGTTTCAACACCGGGGAGCTGTTTTTT. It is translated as CAISEGGSFNTGELFF.

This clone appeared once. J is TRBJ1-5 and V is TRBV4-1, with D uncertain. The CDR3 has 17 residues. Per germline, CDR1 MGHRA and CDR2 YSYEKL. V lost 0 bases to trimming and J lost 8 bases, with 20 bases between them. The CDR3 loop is CASSQDISFAGRKPQHF. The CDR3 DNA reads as TGCGCCAGCAGCCAAGATATCTCATTTGCCGGCAGGAAGCCCCAGCATTTT.

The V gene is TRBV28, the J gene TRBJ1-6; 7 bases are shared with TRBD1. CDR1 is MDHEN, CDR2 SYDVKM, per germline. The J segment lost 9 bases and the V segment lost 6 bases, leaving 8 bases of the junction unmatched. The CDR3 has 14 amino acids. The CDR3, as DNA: TGTGCCAGCAGCTCGGGACAGAGAGTTTCACCCCTCCACTTT. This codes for CASSSGQRVSPLHF.

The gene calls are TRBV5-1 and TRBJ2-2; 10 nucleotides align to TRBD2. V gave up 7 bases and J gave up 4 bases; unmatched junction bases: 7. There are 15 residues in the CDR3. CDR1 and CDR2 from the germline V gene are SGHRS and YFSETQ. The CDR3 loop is CASAPGLAFTGELFF. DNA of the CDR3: TGCGCCAGCGCCCCGGGACTAGCGTTCACCGGGGAGCTGTTTTTT.

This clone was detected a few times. CDR3 amino acids: CSATIIEGYTF. The CDR3 DNA reads as TGCAGTGCTACCATTATTGAGGGCTACACCTTC. The chain joins TRBV20-1 to TRBJ1-2; D remains unclear. The CDR3 length is 11 residues. Germline V gene lookup returns CDR1 DFQATT and CDR2 SNEGSKA (reference sequence). V was cut by 4 bases and J by 8 bases, with 11 bases left in between.

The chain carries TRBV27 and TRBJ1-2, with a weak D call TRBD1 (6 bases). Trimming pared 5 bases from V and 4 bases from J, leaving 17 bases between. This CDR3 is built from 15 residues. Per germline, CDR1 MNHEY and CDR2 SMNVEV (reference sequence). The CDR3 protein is CASSDGTGSGYGYTF. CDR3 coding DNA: TGTGCCAGCAGTGACGGTACAGGGTCGGGCTATGGCTACACCTTC.

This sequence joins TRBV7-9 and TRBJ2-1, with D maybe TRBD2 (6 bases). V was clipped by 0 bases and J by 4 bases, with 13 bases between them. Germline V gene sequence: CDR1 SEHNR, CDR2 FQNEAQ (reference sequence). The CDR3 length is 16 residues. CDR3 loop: CASSLAGGVAYNEQFF. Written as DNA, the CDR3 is TGTGCCAGCAGCTTAGCTGGCGGGGTCGCATACAATGAGCAGTTCTTC.

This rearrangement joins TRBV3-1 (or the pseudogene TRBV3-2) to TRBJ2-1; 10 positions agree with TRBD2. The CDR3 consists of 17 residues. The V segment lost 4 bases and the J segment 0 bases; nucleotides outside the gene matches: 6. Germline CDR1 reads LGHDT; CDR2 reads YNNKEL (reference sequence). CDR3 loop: CASSRWTSGYSYNEQFF. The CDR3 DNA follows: TGTGCCAGCAGCCGATGGACTAGCGGATACTCCTACAATGAGCAGTTCTTC.

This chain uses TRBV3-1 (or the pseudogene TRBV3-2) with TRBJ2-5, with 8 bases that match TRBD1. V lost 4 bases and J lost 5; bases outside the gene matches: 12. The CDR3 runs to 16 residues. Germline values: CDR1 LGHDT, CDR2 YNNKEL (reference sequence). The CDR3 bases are TGTGCCAGCAGCCCCGTGGAGGCAGGGGGCACGGAGACCCAGTACTTC. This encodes CASSPVEAGGTETQYF.

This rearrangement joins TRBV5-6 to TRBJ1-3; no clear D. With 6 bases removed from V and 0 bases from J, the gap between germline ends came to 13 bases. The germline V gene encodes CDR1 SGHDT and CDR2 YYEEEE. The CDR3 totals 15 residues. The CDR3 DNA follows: TGTGCCAGCACGAATGGAGGGTTCTCTGGAAACACCATATATTTT. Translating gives CASTNGGFSGNTIYF.

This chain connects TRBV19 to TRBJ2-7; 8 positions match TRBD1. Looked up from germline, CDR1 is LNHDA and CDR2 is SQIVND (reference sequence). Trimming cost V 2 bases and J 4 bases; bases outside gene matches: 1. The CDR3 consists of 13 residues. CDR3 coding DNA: TGTGCCAGTAGTATAAGGGACAGGTACGAGCAGTACTTC. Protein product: CASSIRDRYEQYF.

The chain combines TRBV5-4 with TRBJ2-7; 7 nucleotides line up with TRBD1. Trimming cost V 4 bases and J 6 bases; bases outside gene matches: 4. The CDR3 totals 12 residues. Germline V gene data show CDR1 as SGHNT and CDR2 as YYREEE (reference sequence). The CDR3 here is CASSGTGAEQYF. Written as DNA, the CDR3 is TGTGCCAGCAGCGGTACAGGGGCCGAGCAGTACTTC.

The DNA for the CDR3 is TGTGCCAGCAGCAGGCCTGGCGGGGAGCAGTTCTTC. It is translated as CASSRPGGEQFF. The V gene is TRBV7-3, the J gene TRBJ2-1, with D possibly matching TRBD2 (5 bases). In germline, CDR1 is SGHTA, CDR2 FQGTGA. Trimming took 5 bases from V and 10 from J, leaving 12 bases between them. The CDR3 contains 12 residues.

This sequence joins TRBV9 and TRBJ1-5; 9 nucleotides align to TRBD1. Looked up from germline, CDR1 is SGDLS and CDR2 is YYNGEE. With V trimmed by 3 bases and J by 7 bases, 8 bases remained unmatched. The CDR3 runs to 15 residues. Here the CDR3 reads CASSAGGQGGQPQHF. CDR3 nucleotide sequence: TGTGCCAGCAGCGCCGGGGGACAGGGAGGACAGCCCCAGCATTTT.

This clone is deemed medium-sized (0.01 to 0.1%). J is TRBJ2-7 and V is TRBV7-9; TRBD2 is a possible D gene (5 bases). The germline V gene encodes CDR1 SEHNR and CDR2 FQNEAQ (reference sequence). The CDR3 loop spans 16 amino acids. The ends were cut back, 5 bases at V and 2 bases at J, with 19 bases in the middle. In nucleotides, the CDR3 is TGTGCCAGCAGCCAGGCACTTCCCTTTAGCGCCTACGAGCAGTACTTC. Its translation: CASSQALPFSAYEQYF.